The present entry profiles one TCR beta chain with its context. The antigen is undetermined. Trimming cost V 8 bases and J 4 bases, with 14 bases left between them. Germline CDR1 is MNHEY and CDR2 is SVGAGI. This CDR3 is 13 amino acids long. The PCR contained 60 Vbeta and 13 Jbeta primers. Generated by immunoSEQ multiplex PCR, the TCRdb table keeps only in-frame clones and is missing some. The table shows about 110,000 clones, with 73% occurring only once. This sample is drawn from a study of cytomegalovirus exposure and HLA in healthy donors. The overall study: Earlier, 95 million to 140 million unique TCR beta sequences were recovered from about 200 million T cells by an analysis. Early released data comprised approximately 85 million unique TCRs from HLA-typed donors. Study-level findings and limits: Cytomegalovirus status was reportedly diagnosed by the classifier with high sensitivity and specificity.

There were likely unrecorded immune exposures, though donors were nominally healthy when sampled. Sequencing used PBMCs. The rearrangement joins TRBV6-5 to TRBJ1-1; TRBD1 might be the D (6 bases). The source of this sequence is a man aged 40-55 years in good health and CMV-seronegative. CDR3 in amino acids: CASRKGGSTEAFF. The CDR3 region has the DNA TGTGCCAGCCGAAAGGGGGGGAGCACTGAAGCTTTCTTT.